The subject of this entry is one T cell receptor beta chain. These data belong to a study of PD-L1 blockade in urothelial cancer. Repertoires were generated with immunoSEQ multiplex PCR, while TCRdb's copy carries only in-frame clones and drops some. The sample holds about 52,000 clones, roughly 84% seen once. Time point specified: pretreatment peripheral blood. The CDR3 has 15 amino acids. V lost 6 bases to trimming and J lost 2 bases; unmatched junction nucleotides: 6. CDR1 and CDR2 from the germline V gene are SGHAT and FQNNGV. The receptor comes from a middle-aged man with urothelial cancer. This specimen was PBMCs, taken around atezolizumab (anti-PD-L1) treatment. The chain couples TRBV11-2 to TRBJ1-5; 8 bases agree with TRBD1. The CDR3 sequence: CASSLTTGGNQPQHF. CDR3 DNA: TGTGCCAGCAGTCTCACGACAGGGGGCAATCAGCCCCAGCATTTT.